The 25 T cell receptor beta chains listed next were all sequenced from one sample in a study of regulatory T cells in long-lasting Graves disease. The authors built TCR beta libraries using iRepertoire HTBI primers and Arm-PCR of CDR3 regions. TCRdb itself ran the multiplex PCR reads through MiXCR, one entry per CDR3 protein. The profile covers 500,000 or so distinct CDR3 sequences, with about 17% appearing a single time and 9% to 15% taken by the ten largest. The sample's time point: newly diagnosed GD, antithyroid drugs for less than 3 months. TCR sequences were obtained from RNA taken from PBMCs. The same data also went into a second study, on T cells in Graves' hyperthyroidism and ophthalmopathy.

The starting material was peripheral blood mononuclear cells (PBMCs), obtained at new diagnosis, from a patient treated with antithyroid drugs. The origin of the receptors is a middle-aged man with Graves disease.

This chain connects TRBV9 to TRBJ2-7; TRBD2 agrees at 12 bases. The V and J ends lost 3 bases and 6 bases, in that order; junction bases with no gene match: 7. The CDR3 runs to 15 residues. In germline, CDR1 is SGDLS, CDR2 YYNGEE. CDR3 loop: CASSAMSSGRAEQYF. Written as DNA, the CDR3 is TGTGCCAGCAGCGCTATGTCTAGCGGGAGGGCCGAGCAGTACTTC.

This clonotype was counted only a few times. This chain connects TRBV4-2 to TRBJ2-7; D ambiguous. Trimming removed 2 bases at V and 2 bases at J, with 10 bases between. This CDR3 has 14 residues. Germline V gene lookup returns CDR1 LGHNA and CDR2 YNFKEQ. The DNA for the CDR3 is TGTGCCAGCAGCCAATCCGACGGACCCTACGAGCAGTACTTC. Translation: CASSQSDGPYEQYF.

This clonotype was observed a handful of times. A much bigger clone sits one base away, suggesting this may be a read error. The V and J genes are TRBV20-1 and TRBJ2-7; 12 bases are shared with TRBD2. J was trimmed by 7 bases and V by 5 bases; bases with no gene match: 6. The CDR3 spans 13 residues. CDR1 DFQATT and CDR2 SNEGSKA come from the germline V gene (reference sequence). CDR3 region: CSAVPSGREEQYF. CDR3 bases: TGCAGTGCTGTGCCTAGCGGGAGGGAAGAGCAGTACTTC.

For this clonotype: The junction shows a germline mismatch at one end, possibly a read error. The chain has TRBV12-3 or TRBV12-4 and TRBJ1-2; D is uncertain. The CDR3 has 12 residues. CDR3 sequence (DNA): TGTGCCTGCAGCCCGGGGTTGGGTGGCTACACCTTC. It codes for CACSPGLGGYTF.

This clonotype was counted many times. The chain recombines TRBV7-9 with TRBJ1-6, with D possibly TRBD1 on 6 matching bases. The CDR3 covers 19 residues. Germline lookup yields CDR1 SEHNR and CDR2 FQNEAQ (reference sequence). The V end was cut by 0 bases, the J end by 2 bases, with 17 bases between. Here the CDR3 DNA reads TGTGCCAGCAGCTTAGCGCTTGGCAGGGGAGTTGCCTATAATTCACCCCTCCACTTT. It specifies CASSLALGRGVAYNSPLHF.

This clonotype was counted many times. The rearrangement uses TRBV30 and TRBJ1-6; D possibly corresponds to TRBD1 (6 bases). The germline gives CDR1 GTSNPN, CDR2 SVGIG (reference sequence). The CDR3 length is 14 residues. Trimming left V 3 bases short and J 4 bases short, with 10 bases between. DNA of the CDR3: TGTGCCTGGAGGGGGGGCAGTTATAATTCACCCCTCCACTTT. Its protein product is CAWRGGSYNSPLHF.

Points on this clonotype: A read error is possible here, since a much larger clone lies one base away. This rearrangement joins TRBV12-3 or TRBV12-4 to TRBJ2-7; D is undetermined. The V end was cut by 5 bases, the J end by 5 bases, with 25 bases between. The CDR3 has 17 residues. The CDR3 DNA follows: TGTGCCAGCAGTGATTCAGAAGGCAGTCTCCCCGTTAACGAGCAGTACTTC. This codes for CASSDSEGSLPVNEQYF.

This clonotype was counted only a few times. The chain carries TRBV7-8 and TRBJ2-1; 9 bases line up with TRBD2. With 1 base clipped from V and 7 bases from J, the junction kept 2 bases outside the gene matches. CDR3 length equals 14 residues. In germline, CDR1 is SGHVS, CDR2 FQNEAQ. The DNA of the CDR3 is TGTGCCAGCAGCTTAGTAGCGGGAGAAAATGAGCAGTTCTTC. Translation gives CASSLVAGENEQFF.

The chain couples TRBV14 to TRBJ2-2, with D possibly matching TRBD1 (6 bases). The CDR3 is 17 residues long. The germline CDR1 and CDR2 sequences are SGHDN and FVKESK. The germline V and J ends were trimmed by 5 bases and 2 bases, with 18 bases remaining between them. CDR3 residues: CASSFRRTVLNTGELFF. For the CDR3, the DNA is TGTGCCAGCAGCTTTCGCCGGACAGTTCTAAACACCGGGGAGCTGTTTTTT.

The count of this clonotype is one. The rearrangement links TRBV6-1 to TRBJ2-3; 10 bases map to TRBD2. The V and J ends lost 2 bases and 8 bases, in that order; junction bases with no gene match: 13. Per germline, CDR1 MNHNS and CDR2 SASEGT. The CDR3 spans 17 residues. The CDR3 DNA follows: TGTGCCAGCAGTGAATTGATAAGGACTAGCGGCGGCGGTACGCAGTATTTT. It specifies CASSELIRTSGGGTQYF.

V and J are TRBV19 and TRBJ2-6; 10 bases are a match to TRBD1. V shed 6 bases, J shed 2 bases, and the junction held 7 bases outside the gene matches. The CDR3 is 17 amino acids. Looked up from germline, CDR1 is LNHDA and CDR2 is SQIVND (reference sequence). The CDR3 here is CASSPGGTGAGANVLTF. CDR3 DNA sequence: TGTGCCAGTAGCCCTGGAGGGACAGGGGCTGGGGCCAACGTCCTGACTTTC. Looking up the rest from reference TRBV19 and TRBJ2-6 gives the full variable domain: DGGITQSPKYLFRKEGQNVTLSCEQNLNHDAMYWYRQDPGQGLRLIYYSQIVNDFQKGDIAEGYSVSREKKESFPLTVTSAQKNPTAFYLCASSPGGTGAGANVLTFGAGSRLTVL.

This clonotype was counted many times. V is TRBV2 and J is TRBJ2-1; D not resolved. In germline, CDR1 is SNHLY, CDR2 FYNNEI. This CDR3 contains 12 residues. V was cut by 5 bases and J by 8 bases, with 10 bases left in between. DNA for the CDR3: TGTGCCAGCAGTCATCCCCCGCATGAGCAGTTCTTC. This sequence encodes CASSHPPHEQFF.

This clonotype was observed at least ten times. The chain joins TRBV27 to TRBJ2-3, with 7 nucleotides matching TRBD2. With V trimmed by 4 bases and J by 5 bases, 9 bases remained unmatched. CDR1 is MNHEY and CDR2 is SMNVEV in the germline V gene (reference sequence). The CDR3 length is 15 residues. This CDR3 is CASSSPSGVEDTQYF. The CDR3 DNA follows: TGTGCCAGCAGTTCTCCTAGCGGAGTGGAAGATACGCAGTATTTT.

This sequence joins TRBV7-2 and TRBJ2-7, with no clear D. V gave up 1 base and J gave up 4 bases, with 8 bases separating them. The CDR3 length is 13 residues. Per germline, CDR1 SGHTA and CDR2 FQGNSA. As DNA, the CDR3 is TGTGCCAGCAGCTTAGATCAGAATTACGAGCAGTACTTC. Translated, it gives CASSLDQNYEQYF.

The chain joins TRBV18 to TRBJ2-1; TRBD2 agrees at 8 bases. Germline assignment: CDR1 KGHSH and CDR2 LQKENI. The CDR3 contains 16 residues. The ends lost 3 bases at V and 0 bases at J; junction bases unmatched: 4. This chain's CDR3 is CASSPGLARSYNEQFF. Here the CDR3 DNA reads TGTGCCAGCTCACCCGGACTAGCCCGCTCCTACAATGAGCAGTTCTTC. The whole variable domain, remainder taken from reference TRBV18 and TRBJ2-1, is NAGVMQNPRHLVRRRGQEARLRCSPMKGHSHVYWYRQLPEEGLKFMVYLQKENIIDESGMPKERFSAEFPKEGPSILRIQQVVRGDSAAYFCASSPGLARSYNEQFFGPGTRLTVL.

Ten or more counts support this clonotype. This rearrangement joins TRBV5-1 to TRBJ2-3, with D possibly matching TRBD2 (6 bases). Germline V gene data show CDR1 as SGHRS and CDR2 as YFSETQ. The CDR3 spans 12 residues. The ends were cut back, 7 bases at V and 2 bases at J, with 8 bases in the middle. CDR3: CASGRNTDTQYF. For the CDR3, the DNA is TGCGCCAGCGGGAGGAACACAGATACGCAGTATTTT.

The genes are TRBV4-2 and TRBJ2-2; D gene unclear. The V end lost 2 bases, the J end lost 1 base, and 5 bases lay between the germline ends. The CDR3 spans 14 residues. Germline assignment: CDR1 LGHNA and CDR2 YNFKEQ. Here the CDR3 reads CASSQQLNTGELFF. The CDR3 DNA reads TGTGCCAGCAGCCAACAGCTGAACACCGGGGAGCTGTTTTTT.

This clonotype was picked up many times. The CDR3 loop is CASSYSATRGAQYF. CDR3 sequence (DNA): TGTGCCAGCAGTTACTCAGCTACCCGGGGTGCGCAGTACTTC. This rearrangement joins TRBV6-5 to TRBJ2-7, with D perhaps TRBD2 (5 bases). The V end lost 0 bases, the J end lost 9 bases, and 15 bases lay between the germline ends. CDR1 MNHEY and CDR2 SVGAGI come from the germline V gene. This CDR3 is 14 amino acids long.

The rearrangement uses TRBV28 and TRBJ2-1; D may be TRBD2 (6 bases). The CDR3 is made up of 16 amino acids. CDR1 is MDHEN, CDR2 SYDVKM, per germline. V lost 5 bases and J lost 0, with 14 bases in between. The CDR3 DNA reads TGTGCCAGCAGTGGCCAGACTAGAAGCTCCTACAATGAGCAGTTCTTC. It encodes CASSGQTRSSYNEQFF.

V gene TRBV12-3 or TRBV12-4 combines with J gene TRBJ2-3; D may be TRBD1 (6 bases). This CDR3 spans 14 amino acids. Trimming took 8 bases from V and 2 from J, leaving 14 bases between them. CDR3 amino acids: CASAGDMNTDTQYF. The DNA for the CDR3 is TGTGCCAGCGCTGGGGACATGAACACAGATACGCAGTATTTT.

The chain couples TRBV4-1 to TRBJ1-5; D is ambiguous. The ends were cut back, 4 bases at V and 0 bases at J, with 22 bases in the middle. The CDR3 totals 19 residues. Germline CDR1 reads MGHRA; CDR2 reads YSYEKL. DNA for the CDR3: TGCGCCAGCAGCCCCTATCAGCGAGCCGACTATGATAGCAATCAGCCCCAGCATTTT. Translated: CASSPYQRADYDSNQPQHF.

This clonotype showed up many times. This chain links TRBV12-3 or TRBV12-4 with TRBJ2-3, with no clear D. The DNA matches TRBJ2-7 better at its end, which makes the J call doubtful. This CDR3 is 12 amino acids long. CDR3 coding DNA: TGTGCCAGCAGTTTAGTCGACTACGAGCAGTACTTC. Translation gives CASSLVDYEQYF.

This clonotype has a single count. This sequence may be a read error, since a much larger clone differs from it by one base. The chain couples TRBV3-1 to TRBJ2-2; TRBD1 is a possible D gene (6 bases). CDR3 length: 16 residues. Germline V CDR1 and CDR2: LGHDT, YNNKEL (reference sequence). The CDR3 loop reads CDSSLRQAFNTGELFF. CDR3 coding DNA: TGTGACAGCAGCTTGCGACAGGCGTTCAACACCGGGGAGCTGTTTTTT. Based on the CDR3 plus reference TRBV3-1 and TRBJ2-2, the full variable domain is DTAVSQTPKYLVTQMGNDKSIKCEQNLGHDTMYWYKQDSKKFLKIMFSYNNKELIINETVPNRFSPKSPDKAHLNLHINSLELGDSAVYFCDSSLRQAFNTGELFFGEGSRLTVL.

There are a few counts of this clonotype. V is TRBV4-1 and J is TRBJ2-5, with a tentative D call TRBD2 (5 bases). The CDR3 runs 17 residues. V lost 0 bases, J lost 2 bases, and 16 bases lay in between. Germline V lookup: CDR1 MGHRA, CDR2 YSYEKL. The CDR3 DNA sequence: TGCGCCAGCAGCCAAGATCGGTCGGGGATCGGACAAGAGACCCAGTACTTC. This sequence encodes CASSQDRSGIGQETQYF.

The chain has TRBV5-1 and TRBJ1-3; 7 nucleotides match TRBD1. This CDR3 region has 16 residues. Germline V gene sequence: CDR1 SGHRS, CDR2 YFSETQ. V dropped 4 bases and J dropped 4; count of bases not matched to a gene: 11. CDR3: CASSVRDSAGGNTIYF. CDR3 sequence (DNA): TGCGCCAGCAGCGTCCGGGACAGCGCGGGAGGAAACACCATATATTTT.